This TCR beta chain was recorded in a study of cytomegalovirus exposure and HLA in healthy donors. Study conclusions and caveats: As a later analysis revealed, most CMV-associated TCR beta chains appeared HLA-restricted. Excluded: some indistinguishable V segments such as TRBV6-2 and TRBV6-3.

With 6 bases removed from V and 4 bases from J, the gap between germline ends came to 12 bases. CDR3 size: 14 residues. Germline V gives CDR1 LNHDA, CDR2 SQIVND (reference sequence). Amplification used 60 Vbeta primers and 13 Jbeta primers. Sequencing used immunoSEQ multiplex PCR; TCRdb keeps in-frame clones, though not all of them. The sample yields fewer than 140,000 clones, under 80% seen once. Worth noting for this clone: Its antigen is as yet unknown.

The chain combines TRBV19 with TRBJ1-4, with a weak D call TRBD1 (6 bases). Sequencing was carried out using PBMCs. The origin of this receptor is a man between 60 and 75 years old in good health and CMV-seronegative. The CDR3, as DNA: TGTGCCAGTAGCCAGGGGCTGGTTAATGAAAAACTGTTTTTT. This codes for CASSQGLVNEKLFF.